The text below deals with one T cell receptor (beta chain). This clonotype was seen ten or more times. No antigen is known for it. Base qualities are not recorded, but no much larger clone differs from it by a single base. Set within a cohort of healthcare workers in London, UK, this nested case-control study involved weekly PCR testing of nasopharyngeal swabs along with blood sampling. Between 23 and 31 March 2020, the week of the UK lockdown, healthcare workers were enrolled and then followed up weekly for as long as 16 weeks. Libraries were made using 5' RACE. Sequencing instrument: NextSeq 500. The TCR library protocol attached unique molecular identifiers to individual cDNA molecules to correct for sequencing error and PCR bias. TCR alpha and beta chains were both sequenced, and the abundances of alpha and beta sequences in each sample were closely correlated with each other. The source study handled its data this way. V gene, J gene and CDR3 annotation of TCR sequences was performed with Decombinator V4. Expanded TCRs were defined as changing significantly between any two time points under a Poisson model with p below 0.0001. Abundances of TCRs were expressed as counts per million after normalisation to the total number of TCRs sequenced in each sample. MAIT TCRs were defined by TRAV1-2 paired with TRAJ12, TRAJ20 or TRAJ33, and iNKT TCRs by TRAV10 paired with TRAJ18. A search of VDJdb, accessed on 1 November 2021, was run for TCRs annotated to CMV, EBV and SARS-CoV-2, with TCRs annotated for multiple antigens excluded. The raw public data were reprocessed by TCRdb itself: fastp quality trimming at Q25, MiXCR clonotype calling, in-frame beta chains only. CDR3 protein sequences are deduplicated, and each keeps its most common genes and DNA. The V and J calls reflect TCRdb's pipeline rather than the authors' work. Within this sample are around 86,000 distinct CDR3 sequences, with approximately 14% of them counted one time only. Of the sample, roughly 0.6% falls within the top ten clones.

The germline V gene supplies CDR1 SQVTM and CDR2 ANQGSEA. Compared with germline, V lacks 7 bases and J lacks 6 bases; bases without a gene match: 14. The cysteine opens and the phenylalanine closes a CDR3 of 15 amino acids. The DNA shown is the 45-base CDR3, in frame from base 1. The record originates from a study of early T cells in non-severe SARS-CoV-2 infection (dated by TCRdb to the early 2020s). Some background on the complete study: Because TCR sequencing relied on bulk RNA taken from unsorted whole blood, pairing of alpha and beta chains was not possible.

Points the paper makes about the study in general: VDJdb matching was skewed toward anti-spike CD8 responses and likely underestimated virus-specific expansions by missing private and CD4 specificities.

The sequenced sample was whole blood. Recombination connected TRBV29-1 to TRBJ2-3, and 9 junctional nucleotides match TRBD1. The sequence came from an adult who was a healthcare worker with PCR-confirmed SARS-CoV-2 infection or an uninfected control (not recorded which). The nucleotide sequence reads as follows: TGCAGCGGAATCCGGGACAGGGTCTTTGGGGATACGCAGTATTTT. This translates into CSGIRDRVFGDTQYF.